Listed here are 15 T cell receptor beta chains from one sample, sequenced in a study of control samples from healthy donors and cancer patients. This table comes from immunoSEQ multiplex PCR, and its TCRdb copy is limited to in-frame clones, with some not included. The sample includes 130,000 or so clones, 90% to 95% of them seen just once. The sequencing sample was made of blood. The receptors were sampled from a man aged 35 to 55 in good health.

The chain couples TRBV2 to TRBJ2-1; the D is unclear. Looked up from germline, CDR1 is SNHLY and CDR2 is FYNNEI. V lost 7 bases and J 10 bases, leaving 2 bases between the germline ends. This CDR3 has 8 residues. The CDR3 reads CASNEQFF. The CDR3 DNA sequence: TGTGCCAGCAACGAGCAGTTCTTC.

The CDR3 DNA reads as TGTGCCAGCAGCCCGAGCCGCGGGGGGTACGAGCAGTACTTC. Its protein product is CASSPSRGGYEQYF. The chain is built from TRBV6-5 and TRBJ2-7; 8 bases map to TRBD2. Germline CDR1 reads MNHEY; CDR2 reads SVGAGI. With 6 bases clipped from V and 4 bases from J, the junction kept 8 bases outside the gene matches. The CDR3 length is 14 residues.

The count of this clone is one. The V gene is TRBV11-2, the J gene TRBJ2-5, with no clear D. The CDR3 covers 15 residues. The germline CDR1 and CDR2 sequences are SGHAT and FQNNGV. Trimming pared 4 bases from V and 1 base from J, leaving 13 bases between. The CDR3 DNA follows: TGTGCCAGCAGCTCCACTCGCCCCTCCCAAGAGACCCAGTACTTC. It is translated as CASSSTRPSQETQYF.

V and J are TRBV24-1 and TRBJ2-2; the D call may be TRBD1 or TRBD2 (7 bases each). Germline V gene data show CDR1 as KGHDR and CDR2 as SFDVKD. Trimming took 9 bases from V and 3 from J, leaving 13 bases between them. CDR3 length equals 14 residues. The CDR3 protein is CATQSGGDTGELFF. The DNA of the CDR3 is TGTGCCACCCAATCAGGGGGGGACACCGGGGAGCTGTTTTTT.

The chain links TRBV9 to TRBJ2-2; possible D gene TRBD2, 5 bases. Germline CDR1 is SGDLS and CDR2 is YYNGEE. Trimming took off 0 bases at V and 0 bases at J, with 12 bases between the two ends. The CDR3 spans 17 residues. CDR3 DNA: TGTGCCAGCAGCGTAGTCCTTCGGGGTTCGAACACCGGGGAGCTGTTTTTT. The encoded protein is CASSVVLRGSNTGELFF.

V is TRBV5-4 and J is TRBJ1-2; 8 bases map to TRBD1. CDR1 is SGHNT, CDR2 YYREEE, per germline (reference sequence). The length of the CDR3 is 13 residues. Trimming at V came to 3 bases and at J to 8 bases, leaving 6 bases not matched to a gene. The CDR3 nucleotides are TGTGCCAGCAGCTCTTCCAGGGGGCAAGGCTACACCTTC. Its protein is CASSSSRGQGYTF. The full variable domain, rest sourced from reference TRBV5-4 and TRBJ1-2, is ETGVTQSPTHLIKTRGQQVTLRCSSQSGHNTVSWYQQALGQGPQFIFQYYREEENGRGNFPPRFSGLQFPNYSSELNVNALELDDSALYLCASSSSRGQGYTFGSGTRLTVV.

The CDR3 region is CASSFSFRRGGGYTF. The DNA for the CDR3 is TGTGCCAGCAGCTTTTCATTCAGGCGCGGGGGTGGCTACACCTTC. The chain links TRBV7-2 to TRBJ1-2; D is perhaps TRBD1 (5 bases). Trimming shortened V by 3 bases and J by 7 bases, and 18 bases separated the two germline ends. The CDR3 loop spans 15 amino acids. Looked up from germline, CDR1 is SGHTA and CDR2 is FQGNSA.

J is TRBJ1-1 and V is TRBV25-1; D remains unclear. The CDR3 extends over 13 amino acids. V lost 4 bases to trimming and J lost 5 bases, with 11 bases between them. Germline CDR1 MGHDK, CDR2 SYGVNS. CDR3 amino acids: CASSGLGGTEAFF. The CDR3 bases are TGTGCCAGCAGTGGACTGGGAGGGACTGAAGCTTTCTTT.

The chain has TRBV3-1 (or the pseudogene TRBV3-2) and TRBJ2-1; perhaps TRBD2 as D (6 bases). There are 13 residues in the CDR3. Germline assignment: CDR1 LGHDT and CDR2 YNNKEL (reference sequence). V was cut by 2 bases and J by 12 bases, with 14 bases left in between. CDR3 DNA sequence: TGTGCCAGCAGCCAAACTCAACTGGGAGGGCAGTTCTTC. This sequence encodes CASSQTQLGGQFF.

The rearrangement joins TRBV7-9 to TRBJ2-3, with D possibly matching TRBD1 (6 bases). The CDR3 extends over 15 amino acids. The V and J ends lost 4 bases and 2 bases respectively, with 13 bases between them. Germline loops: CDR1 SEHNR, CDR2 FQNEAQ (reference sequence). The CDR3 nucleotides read TGTGCCAGCAGCTACCGGACAGTTGTCACAGATACGCAGTATTTT. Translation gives CASSYRTVVTDTQYF.

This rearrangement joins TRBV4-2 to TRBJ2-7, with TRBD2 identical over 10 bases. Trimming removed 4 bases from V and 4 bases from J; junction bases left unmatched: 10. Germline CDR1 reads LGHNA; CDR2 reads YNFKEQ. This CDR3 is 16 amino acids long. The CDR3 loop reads CASSLGGWTSGYEQYF. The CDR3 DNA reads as TGTGCCAGCAGCCTCGGGGGGTGGACTAGCGGATACGAGCAGTACTTC.

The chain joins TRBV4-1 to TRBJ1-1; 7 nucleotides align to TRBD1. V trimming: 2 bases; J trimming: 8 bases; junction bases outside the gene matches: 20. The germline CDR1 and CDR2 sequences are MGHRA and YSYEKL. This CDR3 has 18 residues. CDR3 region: CASSQRVTGSPVTKEAFF. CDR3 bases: TGCGCCAGCAGCCAAAGAGTGACAGGGTCGCCCGTAACCAAGGAAGCTTTCTTT.

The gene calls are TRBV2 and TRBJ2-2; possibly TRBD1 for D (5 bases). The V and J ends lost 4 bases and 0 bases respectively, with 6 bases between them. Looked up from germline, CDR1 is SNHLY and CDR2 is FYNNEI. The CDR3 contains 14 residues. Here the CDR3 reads CASSAGSNTGELFF. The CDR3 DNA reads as TGTGCCAGCAGTGCAGGGTCGAACACCGGGGAGCTGTTTTTT. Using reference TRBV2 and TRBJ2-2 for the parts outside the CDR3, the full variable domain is EPEVTQTPSHQVTQMGQEVILRCVPISNHLYFYWYRQILGQKVEFLVSFYNNEISEKSEIFDDQFSVERPDGSNFTLKIRSTKLEDSAMYFCASSAGSNTGELFFGEGSRLTVL.

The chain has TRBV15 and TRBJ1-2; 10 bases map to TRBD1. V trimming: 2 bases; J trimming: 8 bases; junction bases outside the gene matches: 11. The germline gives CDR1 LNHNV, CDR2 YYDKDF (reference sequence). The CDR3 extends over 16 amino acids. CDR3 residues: CATSRRPPGQGTGYTF. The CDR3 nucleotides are TGTGCCACCAGCAGAAGACCTCCGGGACAGGGGACAGGCTACACCTTC. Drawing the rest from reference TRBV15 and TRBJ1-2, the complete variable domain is DAMVIQNPRYQVTQFGKPVTLSCSQTLNHNVMYWYQQKSSQAPKLLFHYYDKDFNNEADTPDNFQSRRPNTSFCFLDIRSPGLGDTAMYLCATSRRPPGQGTGYTFGSGTRLTVV.

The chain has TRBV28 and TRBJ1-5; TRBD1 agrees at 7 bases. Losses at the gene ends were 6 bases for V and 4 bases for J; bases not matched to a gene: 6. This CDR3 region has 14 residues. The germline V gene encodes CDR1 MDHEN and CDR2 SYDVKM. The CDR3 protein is CASRSGGNNQPQHF. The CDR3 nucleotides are TGTGCCAGCAGGTCAGGGGGAAATAATCAGCCCCAGCATTTT.